The count of the clone carrying this TCR beta chain is one. This CDR3 is built from 11 residues. V gave up 2 bases and J gave up 5 bases, with 2 bases separating them. Germline V gene data show CDR1 as LGHDT and CDR2 as YNNKEL (reference sequence). Authors' analysis steps: The assay estimated nucleated cells by amplifying reference gene primers. The protocol was immunoSEQ multiplex PCR, while the TCRdb copy is restricted to in-frame clones and leaves out a portion. Clone size and V and J calls were adopted from that table, with D and trimming inferred from the DNA. Among approximately 100,000 clones listed, approximately 81% were seen once. The data were taken from a study of blood T cell repertoires in COVID-19. Study background: The origin of the acute and convalescent COVID-19 samples was the United States, Italy and Spain. In each case, the material was cDNA or gDNA derived from T cells, B-cell-depleted T cells, or PBMCs.

The genes are TRBV3-1 (or the pseudogene TRBV3-2) and TRBJ2-3; D ambiguous. This TCR came from a woman in her 70s with active or convalescent COVID-19. Sequenced input: peripheral blood. CDR3 in DNA: TGTGCCAGCAGCCAACGAGATACGCAGTATTTT. Translating gives CASSQRDTQYF.